This is a list of T cell receptor beta chains from one sample in a study of post-analysis software for immune sequencing data. TCRdb re-called the PCR reads through MiXCR, storing one row per CDR3 protein. Among more than 450,000 distinct CDR3 sequences listed, under 40% were seen once. Sequencing input: blood. These receptor sequences come from a girl aged 2 to 17 with multiple sclerosis. The CDR3 runs from the conserved cysteine through the conserved F or W. D genes are given only for firm matches. Some rows have no size entry. The others give once, few or many, or a class for an expanded clone.

size	D	V	J	CDR3	DNA
once	.	TRBV29-1	TRBJ2-1	CSVESALYNEQFF	TGCAGCGTTGAATCGGCTCTCTACAATGAGCAGTTCTTC
few	.	TRBV6-2/TRBV6-3	TRBJ2-7	CASSYLGQSSYEQYF	TGTGCCAGCAGTTACTTAGGACAGAGCTCCTACGAGCAGTACTTC
.	TRBD2	TRBV7-2	TRBJ2-2	CASSLPAGGPNTGELFF	TGTGCCAGCAGCTTACCGGCGGGGGGGCCCAACACCGGGGAGCTGTTTTTT
.	.	TRBV9	TRBJ2-4	CASSPGGGRGDIRYF	TGTGCCAGCAGCCCAGGAGGGGGGCGAGGAGACATTCGGTACTTC
.	.	TRBV3-1	TRBJ1-1	CASSQAGTINTEAFF	TGTGCCAGCAGCCAAGCGGGGACTATCAACACTGAAGCTTTCTTT
.	.	TRBV5-8	TRBJ1-4	CATQGLATNEKLFF	TGTGCCACCCAGGGATTGGCAACTAATGAAAAACTGTTTTTT
many	.	TRBV2	TRBJ2-3	CASTPGEGTQYF	TGTGCCAGCACCCCGGGGGAAGGGACGCAGTATTTT
.	TRBD1	TRBV6-5	TRBJ2-3	CASSPLPGQGADTQYF	TGTGCCAGCAGCCCTCTCCCGGGACAGGGGGCAGATACGCAGTATTTT
.	.	TRBV5-1	TRBJ2-2	CASSLPGGAGELFF	TGCGCCAGCAGCTTGCCCGGAGGAGCCGGGGAGCTGTTTTTT
few	.	TRBV5-1	TRBJ2-5	CASSRTKETQYF	TGCGCCAGCTCGCGAACTAAAGAGACCCAGTACTTC
few	.	TRBV20-1	TRBJ1-6	CSASPGTYNSPLHF	TGCAGTGCTAGTCCCGGGACCTATAATTCACCCCTCCACTTT
.	.	TRBV29-1	TRBJ1-1	CSVEDIGLNTEAFF	TGCAGCGTTGAAGATATAGGGTTGAACACTGAAGCTTTCTTT
few	TRBD1	TRBV5-1	TRBJ1-2	CASSPTGQGANGYTF	TGCGCCAGCAGCCCGACGGGACAGGGGGCGAATGGCTACACCTTC
.	.	TRBV12-3/TRBV12-4	TRBJ2-1	CASSPPTEKEQFF	TGTGCCAGCAGTCCCCCGACGGAAAAGGAGCAGTTCTTC
.	.	TRBV10-3	TRBJ1-4	CAINGQVDEKLFF	TGTGCCATCAACGGGCAGGTGGATGAAAAACTGTTTTTT
.	.	TRBV19	TRBJ1-1	CASSIQGRNTEAFF	TGTGCCAGTAGTATTCAGGGGAGGAACACTGAAGCTTTCTTT
.	TRBD2	TRBV6-6	TRBJ2-1	CASSYVGGAGQFF	TGTGCCAGCAGTTACGTCGGGGGGGCAGGGCAGTTCTTC
.	.	TRBV5-1	TRBJ1-1	CASSLEEATTEAFF	TGCGCCAGCAGCTTGGAGGAGGCGACCACTGAAGCTTTCTTT
.	.	TRBV2	TRBJ2-1	CASMGRGDYNEQFF	TGTGCCAGCATGGGCAGGGGGGACTACAATGAGCAGTTCTTC
.	TRBD1	TRBV28	TRBJ2-5	CASSLSSGQGQETQYF	TGTGCCAGCAGTTTATCCTCCGGACAGGGCCAAGAGACCCAGTACTTC
.	TRBD1	TRBV29-1	TRBJ2-7	CSVETGTGGVGEQYF	TGCAGCGTTGAAACCGGGACAGGGGGTGTCGGCGAGCAGTACTTC
few	.	TRBV10-3	TRBJ2-7	CAISGEFEQYF	TGTGCCATCAGTGGGGAATTCGAGCAGTACTTC
.	TRBD2	TRBV10-3	TRBJ2-1	CAIRLSSGVAERFF	TGTGCCATCAGGCTCTCTAGCGGGGTTGCTGAGCGGTTCTTC
many	.	TRBV27	TRBJ2-7	CASRNGPYEQYF	TGTGCCAGCAGGAACGGACCCTACGAGCAGTACTTC
.	.	TRBV29-1	TRBJ2-5	CSVDPRQQETQYF	TGCAGCGTTGATCCTAGACAGCAAGAGACCCAGTACTTC
.	TRBD1	TRBV20-1	TRBJ1-5	CSAFRDREYQPQHF	TGCAGTGCTTTCCGGGACAGGGAATATCAGCCCCAGCATTTT
.	.	TRBV5-1	TRBJ2-3	CASSSGFLGVRTDTQYF	TGCGCCAGCAGCTCGGGCTTCTTGGGGGTACGCACAGATACGCAGTATTTT
.	TRBD2	TRBV25-1	TRBJ2-7	CASRRAGGQTYEQYF	TGTGCCAGCAGACGAGCGGGGGGGCAGACCTACGAGCAGTACTTC
.	.	TRBV6-6	TRBJ1-1	CASSYMEKAFF	TGTGCCAGCAGTTACATGGAAAAGGCTTTCTTT
few	.	TRBV7-3	TRBJ2-5	CASSLSPGETQYF	TGTGCCAGCAGCTTATCCCCGGGGGAGACCCAGTACTTC
few	.	TRBV7-2	TRBJ1-2	CASSEWAAQLIISYTF	TGTGCCAGCAGCGAGTGGGCCGCCCAGTTGATTATTAGCTACACCTTC
once	.	TRBV10-3	TRBJ2-1	CATSGGGPSSYNEQFF	TGTGCCACCAGTGGGGGGGGCCCAAGCTCCTACAATGAGCAGTTCTTC
.	.	TRBV6-5	TRBJ1-3	CASSYGQMVGGNTIYF	TGTGCCAGCAGTTACGGACAGATGGTCGGTGGAAACACCATATATTTT
.	.	TRBV7-2	TRBJ1-4	CASSSPGRGINEKLFF	TGTGCCAGCAGCTCTCCGGGTCGGGGGATTAATGAAAAACTGTTTTTT
.	.	TRBV11-3	TRBJ2-1	CASSQYAGGDNEQFF	TGTGCCAGCAGCCAATACGCCGGGGGAGACAATGAGCAGTTCTTC
.	TRBD1	TRBV7-6	TRBJ2-7	CASSFGQANEQYF	TGTGCCAGCAGCTTCGGACAGGCGAACGAGCAGTACTTC
few	TRBD1	TRBV20-1	TRBJ2-5	CSARTGFQETQYF	TGCAGTGCCAGGACAGGATTCCAAGAGACCCAGTACTTC